This T cell receptor beta chain was sequenced in a study of T cell responses to AZD1222 COVID-19 vaccine. The CDR3 is 12 amino acids. Germline assignment: CDR1 SGHNT and CDR2 YYREEE (reference sequence). V was shortened by 1 base and J by 8 bases, with 9 bases between the two germline ends. The table came from immunoSEQ multiplex PCR; TCRdb's copy has only in-frame clones and leaves some out. Counted here are around 94,000 clones, approximately 90% occurring once; the ten biggest clones make up roughly 14%. This clone was seen only once. The sample consisted of peripheral blood, taken on day 0 of AZD1222 vaccination. The chain has TRBV5-4 and TRBJ1-1, with D possibly being TRBD1 (6 bases). This TCR was recovered from an adult in good health. CDR3 coding DNA: TGTGCCAGCAGCTTGACAGGGTGGGAAGCTTTCTTT. Residues: CASSLTGWEAFF.